One sample yielded the 2 T cell receptor beta chains listed below, sequenced in a study of memory CD4+ T cells and cytomegalovirus serostatus. Clones were sequenced by immunoSEQ multiplex PCR, and TCRdb holds only the in-frame ones, with some missing. This sample has just under 95,000 clones; roughly 80% occur once, and the top ten carry roughly 4%. Single viable CD3+CD4+CD8-CD45RO+ cells were sorted as the memory CD4+ T cells. Sequencing was done on a sample of memory CD4+ T cells from blood. These receptors all come from an adult in good health and CMV-seropositive.

The chain employs TRBV2 and TRBJ1-6, with D maybe TRBD1 (5 bases). Trimming removed 6 bases at V and 7 bases at J, with 16 bases between. This CDR3 is built from 15 residues. Germline CDR1 and CDR2: SNHLY and FYNNEI. CDR3 region: CASSGRATSNSPLHF. The CDR3 DNA is TGTGCCAGCAGCGGCAGGGCGACCTCCAATTCACCCCTCCACTTT.

This chain connects TRBV28 to TRBJ1-2; 7 bases match TRBD1. CDR1 and CDR2 from the germline V gene are MDHEN and SYDVKM. The CDR3 is 14 residues long. After removal of 2 bases from V and 2 bases from J, the junction contained 2 bases not matched to a gene. This CDR3 is CASSLRTGNYGYTF. The CDR3 nucleotides read TGTGCCAGCAGTTTAAGGACAGGAAACTATGGCTACACCTTC.